This entry lists 2 T cell receptor beta chains sequenced from one sample in a study of CD8+ T cells in alopecia areata. Collection of lesional scalp punch biopsies and peripheral blood was performed in alopecia areata patients. Investigators isolated RNA and reverse transcribed it into cDNA to act as the sequencing template. TCRdb keeps only in-frame clones here, not all; method: immunoSEQ multiplex PCR. The profile covers some 9,800 clones, with 65% to 80% appearing a single time and roughly 15% taken by the ten largest. The material sequenced was skin. Receptor source: a human donor with alopecia areata.

Here the CDR3 reads CASSPQRGGFTGANVLTF. CDR3 DNA: TGTGCCAGCAGCCCCCAAAGGGGGGGGTTTACTGGGGCCAACGTCCTGACTTTC. The V call is TRBV7-2, the J call TRBJ2-6; D is perhaps TRBD2 (7 bases). The CDR3 sequence is 18 residues long. Germline V gives CDR1 SGHTA, CDR2 FQGNSA. V was shortened by 5 bases and J by 2 bases, with 19 bases between the two germline ends.

This clone was observed a single time. The CDR3 here is CASSTGTSHAGELFF. CDR3 DNA sequence: TGTGCCAGCAGCACCGGGACATCCCACGCCGGGGAGCTGTTTTTT. This rearrangement joins TRBV28 to TRBJ2-2, with D possibly TRBD1 on 6 matching bases. CDR3 length: 15 amino acids. Between the trimmed V and J ends, which lost 6 bases and 6 bases, there was a span of 17 bases. The V gene's germline CDR1 is MDHEN and CDR2 SYDVKM.